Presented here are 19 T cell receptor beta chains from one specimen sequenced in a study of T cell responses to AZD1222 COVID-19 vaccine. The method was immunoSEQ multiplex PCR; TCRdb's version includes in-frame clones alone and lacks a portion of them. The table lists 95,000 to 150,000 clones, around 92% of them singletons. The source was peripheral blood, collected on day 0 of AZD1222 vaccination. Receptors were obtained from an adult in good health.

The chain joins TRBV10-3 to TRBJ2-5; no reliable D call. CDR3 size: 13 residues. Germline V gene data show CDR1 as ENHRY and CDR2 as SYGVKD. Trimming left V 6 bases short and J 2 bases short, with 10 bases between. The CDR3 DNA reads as TGTGCCATCAGAAGTCTCGGGCAAGAGACCCAGTACTTC. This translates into CAIRSLGQETQYF.

DNA of the CDR3: TGTGCCAGCAGTTTAAGGGACTATACAAGCGAGCAGTTCTTC. Translated, it gives CASSLRDYTSEQFF. This sequence joins TRBV28 and TRBJ2-1, with 7 bases fitting TRBD2. This CDR3 is built from 14 residues. Germline CDR1 is MDHEN and CDR2 is SYDVKM. Germline trimming cut 2 bases from V and 10 bases from J; bases unmatched to any gene: 8. Drawing the rest from reference TRBV28 and TRBJ2-1, the complete variable domain is DVKVTQSSRYLVKRTGEKVFLECVQDMDHENMFWYRQDPGLGLRLIYFSYDVKMKEKGDIPEGYSVSREKKERFSLILESASTNQTSMYLCASSLRDYTSEQFFGPGTRLTVL.

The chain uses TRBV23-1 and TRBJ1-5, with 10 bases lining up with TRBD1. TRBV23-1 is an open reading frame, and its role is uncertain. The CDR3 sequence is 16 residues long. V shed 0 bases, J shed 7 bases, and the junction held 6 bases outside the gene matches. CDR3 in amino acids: CASSQSSWTGGQPQHF. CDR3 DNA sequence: TGCGCCAGCAGTCAATCCAGCTGGACAGGGGGGCAGCCCCAGCATTTT.

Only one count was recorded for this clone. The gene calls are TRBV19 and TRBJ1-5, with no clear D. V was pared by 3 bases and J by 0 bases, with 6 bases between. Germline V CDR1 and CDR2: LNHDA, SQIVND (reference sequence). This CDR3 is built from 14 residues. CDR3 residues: CASSIGASNQPQHF. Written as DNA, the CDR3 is TGTGCCAGTAGTATTGGAGCTAGCAATCAGCCCCAGCATTTT.

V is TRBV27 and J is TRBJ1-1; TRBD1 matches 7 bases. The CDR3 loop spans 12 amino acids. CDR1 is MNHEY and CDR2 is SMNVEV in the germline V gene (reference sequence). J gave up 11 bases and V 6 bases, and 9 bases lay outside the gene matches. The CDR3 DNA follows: TGTGCCAGCAGCCTAGAGACAGGGCCGGCTTTCTTT. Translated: CASSLETGPAFF.

DNA for the CDR3: TGTGCCAGCACGGTTGGGGGACTTGGAAACGAGCAGTACTTC. This gives the protein CASTVGGLGNEQYF. The chain combines TRBV28 with TRBJ2-7; a possible D gene is TRBD2 (6 bases). In germline, CDR1 is MDHEN, CDR2 SYDVKM. V lost 7 bases to trimming and J lost 5 bases, with 18 bases between them. The CDR3 contains 14 residues.

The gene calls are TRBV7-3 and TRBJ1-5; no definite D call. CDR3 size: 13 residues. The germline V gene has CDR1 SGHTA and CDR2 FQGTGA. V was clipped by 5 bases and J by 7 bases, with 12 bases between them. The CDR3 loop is CASSLYDGQPQHF. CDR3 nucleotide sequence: TGTGCCAGCAGCCTCTATGACGGGCAGCCCCAGCATTTT.

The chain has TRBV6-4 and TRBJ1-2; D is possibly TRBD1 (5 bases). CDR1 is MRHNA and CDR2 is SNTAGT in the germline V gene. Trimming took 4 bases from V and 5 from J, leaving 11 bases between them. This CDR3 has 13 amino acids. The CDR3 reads CASSAGTEYGYTF. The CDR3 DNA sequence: TGTGCCAGCAGTGCCGGGACGGAATATGGCTACACCTTC.

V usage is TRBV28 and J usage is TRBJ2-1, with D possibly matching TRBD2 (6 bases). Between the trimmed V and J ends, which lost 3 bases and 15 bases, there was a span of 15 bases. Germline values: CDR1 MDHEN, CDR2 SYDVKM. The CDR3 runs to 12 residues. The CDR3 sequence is CASSLSVGSSFF. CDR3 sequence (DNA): TGTGCCAGCAGTTTGAGCGTCGGGAGTTCGTTCTTC. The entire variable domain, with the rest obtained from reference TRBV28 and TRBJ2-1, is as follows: DVKVTQSSRYLVKRTGEKVFLECVQDMDHENMFWYRQDPGLGLRLIYFSYDVKMKEKGDIPEGYSVSREKKERFSLILESASTNQTSMYLCASSLSVGSSFFGPGTRLTVL.

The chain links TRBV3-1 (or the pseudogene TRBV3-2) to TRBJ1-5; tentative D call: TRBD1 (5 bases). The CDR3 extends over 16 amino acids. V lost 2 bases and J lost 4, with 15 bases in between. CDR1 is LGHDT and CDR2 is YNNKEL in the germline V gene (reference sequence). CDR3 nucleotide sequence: TGTGCCAGCAGCCAAAGCGAGCTGAGGGGAAATCAGCCCCAGCATTTT. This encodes CASSQSELRGNQPQHF.

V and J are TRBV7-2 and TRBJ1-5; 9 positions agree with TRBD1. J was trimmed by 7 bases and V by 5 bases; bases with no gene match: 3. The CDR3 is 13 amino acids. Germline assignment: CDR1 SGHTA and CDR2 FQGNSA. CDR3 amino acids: CASSPTGGQPQHF. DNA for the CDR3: TGTGCCAGCAGCCCGACAGGGGGACAGCCCCAGCATTTT.

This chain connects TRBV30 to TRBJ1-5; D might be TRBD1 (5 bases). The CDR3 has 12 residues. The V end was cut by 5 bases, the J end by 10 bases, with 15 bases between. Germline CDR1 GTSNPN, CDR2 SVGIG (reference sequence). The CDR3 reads CAWGAGGRPQHF. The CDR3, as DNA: TGTGCCTGGGGGGCGGGGGGACGTCCCCAGCATTTT.

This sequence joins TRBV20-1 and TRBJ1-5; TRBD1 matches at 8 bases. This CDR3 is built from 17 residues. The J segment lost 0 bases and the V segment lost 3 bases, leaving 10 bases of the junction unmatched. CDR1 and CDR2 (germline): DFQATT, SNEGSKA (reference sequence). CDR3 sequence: CSASRTGRGYSNQPQHF. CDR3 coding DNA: TGCAGTGCTAGTCGGACAGGGAGAGGATATAGCAATCAGCCCCAGCATTTT.

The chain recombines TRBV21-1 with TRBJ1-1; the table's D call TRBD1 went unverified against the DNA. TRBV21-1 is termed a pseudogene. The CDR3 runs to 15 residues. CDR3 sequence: CASSNWAGANTEAFF. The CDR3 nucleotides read TGTGCCAGCAGCAATTGGGCAGGGGCGAACACTGAAGCTTTCTTT.

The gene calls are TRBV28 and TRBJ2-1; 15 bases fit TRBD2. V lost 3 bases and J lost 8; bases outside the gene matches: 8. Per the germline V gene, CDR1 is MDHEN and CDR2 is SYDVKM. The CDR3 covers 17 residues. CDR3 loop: CASSFGLAGGFYDEQFF. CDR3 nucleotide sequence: TGTGCCAGCAGTTTCGGACTAGCGGGAGGGTTTTACGATGAGCAGTTCTTC.

The CDR3 is CASSPGTGGLVYGYTF. CDR3 DNA: TGTGCCAGCAGCCCAGGGACCGGGGGGCTTGTCTATGGCTACACCTTC. The rearrangement joins TRBV7-9 to TRBJ1-2; the D gene is possibly TRBD1 (6 bases). The V gene's germline CDR1 is SEHNR and CDR2 FQNEAQ (reference sequence). Trimming took off 5 bases at V and 4 bases at J, with 20 bases between the two ends. The CDR3 extends over 16 amino acids.

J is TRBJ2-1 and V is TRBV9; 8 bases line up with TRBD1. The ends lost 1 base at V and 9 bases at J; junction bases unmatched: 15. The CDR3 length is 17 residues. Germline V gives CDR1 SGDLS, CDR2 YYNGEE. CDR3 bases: TGTGCCAGCAGCGTAAAAAGAGGACAGGGCCTAGAAGGTGAGCAGTTCTTC. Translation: CASSVKRGQGLEGEQFF.

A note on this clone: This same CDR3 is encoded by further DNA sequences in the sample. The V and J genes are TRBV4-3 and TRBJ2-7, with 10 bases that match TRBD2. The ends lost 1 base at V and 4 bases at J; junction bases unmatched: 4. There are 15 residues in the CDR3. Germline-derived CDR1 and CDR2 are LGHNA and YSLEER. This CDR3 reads CASSQGLAGEYEQYF. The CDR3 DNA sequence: TGCGCCAGCAGCCAAGGCCTAGCGGGAGAATACGAGCAGTACTTC.

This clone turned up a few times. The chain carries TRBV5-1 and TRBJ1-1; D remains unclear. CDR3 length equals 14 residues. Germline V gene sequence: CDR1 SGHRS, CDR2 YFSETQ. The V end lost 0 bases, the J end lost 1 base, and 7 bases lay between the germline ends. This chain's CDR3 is CASSLAPENTEAFF. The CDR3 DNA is TGCGCCAGCAGCTTGGCCCCAGAGAACACTGAAGCTTTCTTT.